This T cell receptor (beta chain) came from a study of T cells in narcolepsy (dated by TCRdb to 2016 to 2019). Regarding the study in general: Healthy control donors were enrolled in the study alongside patients who had narcolepsy type 1 or type 2 (NT1, NT2). To look for autoreactive T cells in narcolepsy patients that target self-antigens of hypocretin neurons (hypocretin, TRIB2), the study used TCR Vbeta sequencing to follow clonotypes in blood and CSF. Overall study outcomes, separate from this receptor: No sequences matching autoreactive T cell clones were contained in some blood memory CD4+ repertoires from patients and controls. HCRT-specific and TRIB2-specific autoreactive clonotypes were highlighted in plots that compared CD4+ T cell clonotypes in CSF versus blood from the same patient. Numbers of sequenced blood memory CD4+ clonotypes were comparable, with averages of approximately 39,000 in patients and 33,354 in controls. Autoreactive clonotypes were reported to be detected serially in the blood of the same patients and of different patients, but not in the blood of healthy controls.

Receptor amplification or capture employed the immunoSEQ multiplex PCR assay. Drawn from immuneACCESS, this table holds only the in-frame rearrangements with V and J called that TCRdb kept. Clones are partly lost; checked studies trace under half to an unresolved V gene and leave the rest unexplained. Recorded for this sample are over 15,000 clones; 85% of them occurred a single time. The ten largest make up over 30% of the sample. Turning to this clone: Its target antigen remains unknown. No per-base quality is available; no much larger clone lies one base away.

For TCR Vbeta sequencing, memory CD4+ T cells were sorted ex vivo from the peripheral blood of narcolepsy patients and healthy controls. Sequencing was carried out using memory (CD45RA-) CD4+ T cells from blood. The intended sense of this specimen's cell subset or site label: memory T cells sorted ex vivo from peripheral blood. The sequence derives from a human donor in good health.

CDR3 region: CASSLRRVSGSGEKHYEQYF. In nucleotide form, the sequence is TGTGCCAGCAGTTTAAGGCGGGTATCAGGGTCTGGGGAAAAACACTACGAGCAGTACTTC. The chain couples TRBV27 to TRBJ2-7; the D gene cannot be resolved beyond TRBD1 or TRBD2, each matching 5 bases. The V end loses 2 bases and the J end loses 3 bases, and a stretch of 29 bases separates them. Including cysteine and phenylalanine, the CDR3 has 20 amino acids. The DNA shown is the 60-base CDR3, in frame from base 1. The germline V gene (reference sequence) supplies CDR1 MNHEY and CDR2 SMNVEV.